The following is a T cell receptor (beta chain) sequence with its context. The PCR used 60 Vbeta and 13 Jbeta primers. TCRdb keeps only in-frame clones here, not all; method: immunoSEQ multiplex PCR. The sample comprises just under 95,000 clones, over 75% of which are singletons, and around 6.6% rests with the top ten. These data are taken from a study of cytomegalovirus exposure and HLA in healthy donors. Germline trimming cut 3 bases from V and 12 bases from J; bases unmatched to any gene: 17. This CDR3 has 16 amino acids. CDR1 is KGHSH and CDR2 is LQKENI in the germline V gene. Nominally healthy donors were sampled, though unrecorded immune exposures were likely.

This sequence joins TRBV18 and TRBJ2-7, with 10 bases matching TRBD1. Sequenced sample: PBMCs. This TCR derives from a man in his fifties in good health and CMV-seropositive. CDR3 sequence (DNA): TGTGCCAGCTCACCGGAAGCCGGGACAGGGGATTTACTTCGGTACTTC. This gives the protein CASSPEAGTGDLLRYF.